The clone carrying this T cell receptor (beta chain) has at least ten counts. Its antigen remains unknown. V was clipped by 5 bases and J by 8 bases, with 10 bases between them. CDR1 SGHVS and CDR2 FQNEAQ come from the germline V gene. The CDR3 runs to 12 residues. This sample is part of a study of regulatory T cells in long-lasting Graves disease. iRepertoire HTBI primers and Arm-PCR of CDR3 regions built TCR beta libraries. In TCRdb, the multiplex PCR reads were re-called with MiXCR into one record per CDR3 protein. The sample holds about 620,000 distinct CDR3 sequences, under 20% seen once. Study outcomes and limitations: Persistent disease was characterized by preferential usage of TRBV28, TRBJ1-2 and TRBJ2-5. Researchers reported studying only peripheral blood, not thyroid tissue.

Documented time point: newly diagnosed GD, antithyroid drugs for less than 3 months. Generation of the TCR library employed RNA extracted from PBMCs. Patients all came to the study from an endocrinology department in Xi'an, China. This sample was also put to use in a study of T cells in Graves' hyperthyroidism and ophthalmopathy.

Specimen: peripheral blood mononuclear cells (PBMCs), collected at new diagnosis, from a patient treated with antithyroid drugs. This TCR came from a woman aged 25 to 45 with Graves disease. The genes are TRBV7-8 and TRBJ2-1, with no clear D. The CDR3 loop is CASSRNLDEQFF. For the CDR3, the DNA is TGTGCCAGCAGCCGAAACCTAGATGAGCAGTTCTTC.